A single sample is the source of the 2 T cell receptor beta chains below, sequenced in a study of shared clonotypes between healthy human individuals. Only in-frame clones appear in the TCRdb table, and some are missing; sequencing was by immunoSEQ multiplex PCR. This table holds 2,500,000 or so clones, around 90% found once. The sequencing input was naive CD4+ T cells from PBMCs. Subset denoted: CD45RA+ positively selected. The receptors here all came from a man in his late teens or twenties in good health. Some clones in this sample may be carry-over from other donors' samples.

The CDR3: CASRGGSSYNSPLHF. The CDR3 DNA reads as TGTGCCAGCAGGGGGGGCAGCTCCTATAATTCACCCCTCCACTTT. V usage is TRBV2 and J usage is TRBJ1-6; perhaps TRBD1 as D (6 bases). Germline assignment: CDR1 SNHLY and CDR2 FYNNEI. Trimming removed 6 bases at V and 0 bases at J, with 9 bases between. This CDR3 has 15 amino acids.

The chain employs TRBV6-5 and TRBJ1-1, with 7 bases matching TRBD1. The CDR3 length is 15 residues. In germline, CDR1 is MNHEY, CDR2 SVGAGI. Trimming removed 2 bases from V and 1 base from J; junction bases left unmatched: 4. The CDR3 DNA follows: TGTGCCAGCAGTTACACAAGGACAGGGAACACTGAAGCTTTCTTT. Protein: CASSYTRTGNTEAFF.